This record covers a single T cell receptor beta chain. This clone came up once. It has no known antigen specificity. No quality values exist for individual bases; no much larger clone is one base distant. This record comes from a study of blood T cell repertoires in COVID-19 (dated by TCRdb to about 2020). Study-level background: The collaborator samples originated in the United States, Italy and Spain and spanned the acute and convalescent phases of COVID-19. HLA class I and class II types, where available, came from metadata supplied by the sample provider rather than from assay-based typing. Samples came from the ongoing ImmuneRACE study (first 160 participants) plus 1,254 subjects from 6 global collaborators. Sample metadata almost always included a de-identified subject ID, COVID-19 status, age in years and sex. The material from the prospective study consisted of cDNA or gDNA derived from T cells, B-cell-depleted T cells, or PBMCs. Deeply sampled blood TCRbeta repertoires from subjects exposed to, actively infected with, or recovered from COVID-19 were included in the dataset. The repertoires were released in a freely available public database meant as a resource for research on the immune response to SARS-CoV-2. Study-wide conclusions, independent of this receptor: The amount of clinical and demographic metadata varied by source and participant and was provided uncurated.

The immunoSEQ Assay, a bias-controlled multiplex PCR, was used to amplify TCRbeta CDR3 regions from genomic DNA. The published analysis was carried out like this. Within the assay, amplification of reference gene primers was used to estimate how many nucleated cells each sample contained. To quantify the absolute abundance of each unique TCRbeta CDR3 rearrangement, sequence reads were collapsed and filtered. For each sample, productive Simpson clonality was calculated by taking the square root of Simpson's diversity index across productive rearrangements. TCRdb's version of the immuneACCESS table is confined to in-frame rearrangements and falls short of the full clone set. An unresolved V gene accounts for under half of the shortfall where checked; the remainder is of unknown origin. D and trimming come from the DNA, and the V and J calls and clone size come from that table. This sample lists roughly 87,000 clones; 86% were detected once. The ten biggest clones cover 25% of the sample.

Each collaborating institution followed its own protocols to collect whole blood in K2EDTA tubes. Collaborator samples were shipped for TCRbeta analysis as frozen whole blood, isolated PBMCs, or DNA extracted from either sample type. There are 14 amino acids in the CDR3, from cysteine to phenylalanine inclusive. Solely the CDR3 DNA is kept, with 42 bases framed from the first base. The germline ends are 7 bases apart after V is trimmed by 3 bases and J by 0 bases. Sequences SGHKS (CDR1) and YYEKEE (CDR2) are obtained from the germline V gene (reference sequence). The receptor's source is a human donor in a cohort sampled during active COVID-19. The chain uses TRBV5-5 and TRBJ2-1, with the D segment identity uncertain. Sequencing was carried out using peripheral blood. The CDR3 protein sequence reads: CASSSLDSYNEQFF. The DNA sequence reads TGTGCCAGCAGCTCCTTAGACTCCTACAATGAGCAGTTCTTC. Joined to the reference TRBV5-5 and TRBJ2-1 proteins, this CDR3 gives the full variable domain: DAGVTQSPTHLIKTRGQQVTLRCSPISGHKSVSWYQQVLGQGPQFIFQYYEKEERGRGNFPDRFSARQFPNYSSELNVNALLLGDSALYLCASSSLDSYNEQFFGPGTRLTVL.